This T cell receptor beta chain was captured by sequencing in a study of shared clonotypes between healthy human individuals. Overall study: The donor pool was made up of a couple of women and three men aged 18 to 49.

The CDR3 extends over 12 amino acids. Germline V CDR1 and CDR2: ENHRY, SYGVKD. The input for sorted-subset replicate PCRs was around 0.2 ug DNA, 25,000 to 35,000 T cell genomes. The table came from immunoSEQ multiplex PCR; TCRdb's copy has only in-frame clones and leaves some out. Of around 2.1 million clones detected, approximately 94% appear once; the ten largest clones hold about 0.13%. Study-level results: Incomplete sequencing of sorted subsets was indicated by rarefaction despite large depth. Specimens sampled were limited to blood, with tissue repertoires likely differing.

Details on this clone: Its antigen is unknown. At one boundary the junction diverges from the germline segment, which might be a read error.

Sequencing was done on a sample of naive CD4+ T cells sorted from blood. Stated subset: CD45RA+ positively selected. V usage is TRBV10-3 and J usage is TRBJ1-2, with a tentative D call TRBD1 (5 bases). The TCR comes from a man aged 18 to 29 in good health. The DNA for the CDR3 is TGTGCCATCAGTGAGCCCGGGACCCCTCCGGCCTTC. Amino acid sequence: CAISEPGTPPAF.